A selection of T cell receptor beta chains follows, all from one sample in a study of blood T cell repertoires in COVID-19. Profiling relied on immunoSEQ multiplex PCR, and the TCRdb table lists in-frame clones only, not all of them. The table has 65,000 to 95,000 clones, roughly 85% seen once; the top ten hold around 8%. Sequencing was done on a sample of peripheral blood. Receptors were obtained from a man between 25 and 39 years old with acute or convalescent COVID-19. Both conserved end residues are part of each CDR3. D genes are given only for firm matches. Some rows mark clone size as missing; the rest say once, few, many or name a class of expanded clone.

>TRBV5-5|.|TRBJ2-7|.
CASSLGARVSYEQYF
TGTGCCAGCAGCTTGGGCGCCAGGGTTTCCTACGAGCAGTACTTC
>TRBV15|TRBD2|TRBJ2-1|.
CATSRLRTSGSLGNEQFF
TGTGCCACCAGCAGACTCCGGACTAGCGGGAGTTTGGGGAATGAGCAGTTCTTC
>TRBV5-1|TRBD2|TRBJ2-3|.
CASSLGSGTSDTQYF
TGCGCCAGCAGCTTGGGAAGCGGGACTTCAGATACGCAGTATTTT
>TRBV12-3/TRBV12-4|.|TRBJ1-2|.
CASSFAGFDGYTF
TGTGCCAGCAGTTTCGCGGGGTTTGATGGCTACACCTTC
>TRBV5-1|.|TRBJ2-3|.
CASSLGAADTQYF
TGCGCCAGCAGTTTAGGGGCTGCAGATACGCAGTATTTT
>TRBV19|.|TRBJ1-1|.
CASIHGPDTEAFF
TGTGCCAGTATTCATGGTCCGGACACTGAAGCTTTCTTT
>TRBV10-2|TRBD2|TRBJ2-1|.
CASIPFSGRNEQFF
TGCGCCAGCATCCCGTTTAGCGGGAGAAATGAGCAGTTCTTC
>TRBV6-6|.|TRBJ2-7|once
CASRSGTGLDYEQYF
TGTGCCAGCAGATCAGGGACGGGACTGGACTACGAGCAGTACTTC
>TRBV14|.|TRBJ2-3|.
CASSQDRGRGWPADTQYF
TGTGCCAGCAGCCAAGATCGGGGCAGGGGATGGCCCGCAGATACGCAGTATTTT
>TRBV10-2|.|TRBJ2-7|once
CASSHRDQEQYF
TGCGCCAGCAGTCACAGGGACCAAGAGCAGTACTTC
>TRBV7-9|TRBD1|TRBJ1-1|.
CASTEDRGNDEEAFF
TGTGCCAGCACCGAAGACAGGGGCAACGACGAGGAAGCTTTCTTT
>TRBV5-1|.|TRBJ2-1|.
CASSSHYNEQFF
TGCGCCAGCAGCTCCCACTACAATGAGCAGTTCTTC
>TRBV30|.|TRBJ1-5|.
CAWSVGTQVDNQPQHF
TGTGCCTGGAGTGTTGGGACACAGGTAGACAATCAGCCCCAGCATTTT
>TRBV6-5|.|TRBJ2-7|.
CASRDRATFYEQYF
TGTGCCAGCAGGGACAGAGCTACATTCTACGAGCAGTACTTC
>TRBV28|.|TRBJ2-7|.
CASSAFSRAWEQYF
TGTGCCAGCAGCGCATTCTCGAGGGCTTGGGAGCAGTACTTC
>TRBV6-2/TRBV6-3|.|TRBJ2-7|.
CASSYPNYRKGRYEQYF
TGTGCCAGCAGTTACCCAAACTACAGGAAAGGGCGGTACGAGCAGTACTTC
>TRBV27|.|TRBJ2-7|.
CASSSLTSFSYEQYF
TGTGCCAGCAGTTCCCTTACTAGCTTTTCCTACGAGCAGTACTTC
>TRBV5-1|.|TRBJ2-3|few
CASKGYETAPTDTQYF
TGCGCCAGCAAAGGGTACGAGACAGCGCCTACAGATACGCAGTATTTT
>TRBV6-2/TRBV6-3|.|TRBJ2-1|.
CASSYSMENNEQFF
TGTGCCAGCAGTTACTCGATGGAGAACAATGAGCAGTTCTTC
>TRBV10-2|TRBD1|TRBJ2-7|.
CASSVQGGLNEQYF
TGCGCCAGCAGTGTACAGGGGGGCTTGAACGAGCAGTACTTC
>TRBV10-1|.|TRBJ2-5|.
CASSERETFGTQYF
TGCGCCAGCAGTGAGCGGGAGACGTTTGGGACCCAGTACTTC
>TRBV3-1/TRBV3-2|.|TRBJ1-3|.
CASSQGHSGNTIYF
TGTGCCAGCAGCCAGGGCCACTCTGGAAACACCATATATTTT
>TRBV5-1|.|TRBJ2-1|.
CASSPVTGRGNEQFF
TGCGCCAGCAGCCCCGTAACGGGGAGGGGGAATGAGCAGTTCTTC
>TRBV5-1|TRBD1|TRBJ1-1|.
CASSWGQGVKAFF
TGCGCCAGCAGCTGGGGACAGGGAGTAAAAGCTTTCTTT
>TRBV28|TRBD2|TRBJ2-5|.
CASSTGGAGGETQYF
TGTGCCAGCAGTACTGGGGGTGCGGGAGGAGAGACCCAGTACTTC
>TRBV7-9|.|TRBJ2-1|.
CASSLGLVEQFF
TGTGCCAGCAGCTTAGGACTAGTTGAGCAGTTCTTC
>TRBV28|TRBD1|TRBJ2-7|few
CASSRTGQSYEQYF
TGTGCCAGCAGTCGGACGGGACAGTCCTACGAGCAGTACTTC
>TRBV6-6|.|TRBJ2-2|.
CASSAWGAGELFF
TGTGCCAGCAGCGCCTGGGGGGCCGGGGAGCTGTTTTTT
>TRBV28|TRBD2|TRBJ2-1|.
CATSMLAGGAYNEQFF
TGTGCCACCTCAATGCTAGCGGGAGGAGCCTACAATGAGCAGTTCTTC